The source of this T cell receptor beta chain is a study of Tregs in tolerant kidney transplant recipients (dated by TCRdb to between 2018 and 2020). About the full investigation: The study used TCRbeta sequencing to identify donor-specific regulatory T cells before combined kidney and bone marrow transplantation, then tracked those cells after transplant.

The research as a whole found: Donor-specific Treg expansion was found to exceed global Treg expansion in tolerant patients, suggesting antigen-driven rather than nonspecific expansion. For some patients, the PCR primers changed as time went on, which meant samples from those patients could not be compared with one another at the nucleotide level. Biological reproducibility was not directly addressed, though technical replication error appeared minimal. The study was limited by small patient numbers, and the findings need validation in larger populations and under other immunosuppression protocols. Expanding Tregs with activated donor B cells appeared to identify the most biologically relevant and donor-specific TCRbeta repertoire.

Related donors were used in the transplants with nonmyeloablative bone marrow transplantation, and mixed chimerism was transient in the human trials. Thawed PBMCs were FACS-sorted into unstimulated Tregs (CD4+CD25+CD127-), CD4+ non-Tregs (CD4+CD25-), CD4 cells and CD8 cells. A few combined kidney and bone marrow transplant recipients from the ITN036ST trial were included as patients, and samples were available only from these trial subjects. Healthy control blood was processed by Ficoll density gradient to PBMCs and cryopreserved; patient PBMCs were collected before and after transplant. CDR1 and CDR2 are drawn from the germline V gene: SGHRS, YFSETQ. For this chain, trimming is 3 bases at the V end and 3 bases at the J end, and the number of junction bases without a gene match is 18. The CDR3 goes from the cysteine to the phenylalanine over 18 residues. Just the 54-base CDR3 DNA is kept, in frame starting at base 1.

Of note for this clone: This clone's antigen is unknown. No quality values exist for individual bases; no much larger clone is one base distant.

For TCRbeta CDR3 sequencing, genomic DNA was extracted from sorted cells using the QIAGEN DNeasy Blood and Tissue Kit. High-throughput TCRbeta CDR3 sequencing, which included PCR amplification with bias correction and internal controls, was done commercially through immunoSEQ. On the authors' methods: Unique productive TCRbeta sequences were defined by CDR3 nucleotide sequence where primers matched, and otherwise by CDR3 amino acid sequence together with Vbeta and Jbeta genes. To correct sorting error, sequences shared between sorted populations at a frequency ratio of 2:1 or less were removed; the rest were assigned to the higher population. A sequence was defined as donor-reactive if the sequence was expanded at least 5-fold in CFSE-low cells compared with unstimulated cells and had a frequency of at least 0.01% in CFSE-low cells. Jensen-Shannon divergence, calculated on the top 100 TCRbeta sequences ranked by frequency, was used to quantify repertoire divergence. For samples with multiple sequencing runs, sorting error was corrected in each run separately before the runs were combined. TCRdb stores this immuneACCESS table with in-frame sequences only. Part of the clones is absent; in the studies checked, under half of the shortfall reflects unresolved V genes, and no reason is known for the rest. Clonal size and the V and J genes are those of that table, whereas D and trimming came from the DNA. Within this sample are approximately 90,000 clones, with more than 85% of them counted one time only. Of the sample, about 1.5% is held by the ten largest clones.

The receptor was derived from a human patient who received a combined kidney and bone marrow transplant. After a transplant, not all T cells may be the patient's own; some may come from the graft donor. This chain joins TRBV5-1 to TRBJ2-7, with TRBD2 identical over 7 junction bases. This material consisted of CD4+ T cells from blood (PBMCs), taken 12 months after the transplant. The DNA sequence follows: TGCGCCAGCAGCTCCGACTTAGCGGGCCCGATTAAGTTCTACGAGCAGTACTTC. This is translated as CASSSDLAGPIKFYEQYF.